A single sample is the source of the 18 T cell receptor beta chains below, sequenced in a study of molecular identifiers for immune sequencing clone quantification. TCRdb independently ran MiXCR on the PCR reads; one entry per CDR3 protein. The data show approximately 35,000 distinct CDR3 sequences, about 18% seen once. Sequencing input: naive CD8+ T cells from blood, with Jurkat cell RNA spiked in. The subset here: FACS-sorted CD8+CD4-CCR7+CD45RA+ naive T cells. Receptors originate from a human donor in good health. Some libraries in this study had Jurkat cell RNA spiked in.

This clonotype has a count of ten or more. The CDR3 is CASSLGLGDTDTQYF. The DNA of the CDR3 is TGTGCCAGCAGCTTAGGATTGGGGGACACAGATACGCAGTATTTT. The rearrangement links TRBV7-3 to TRBJ2-3, with D perhaps TRBD1 or TRBD2 (5 bases each). Germline V gives CDR1 SGHTA, CDR2 FQGTGA. The length of the CDR3 is 15 residues. V shed 2 bases and J shed 2 bases, with 11 bases lying between them.

The table lists this clonotype with many counts. The genes are TRBV7-9 and TRBJ2-3; 9 nucleotides align to TRBD2. Per germline, CDR1 SEHNR and CDR2 FQNEAQ (reference sequence). There are 15 residues in the CDR3. V was pared by 6 bases and J by 3 bases, with 7 bases of the junction left unmatched. The CDR3 nucleotides are TGTGCCAGCAGGAGACTAGCGGCGATAACAGATACGCAGTATTTT. This sequence encodes CASRRLAAITDTQYF.

This clonotype came up many times. V gene TRBV14 combines with J gene TRBJ2-7; tentatively, D is TRBD2 (6 bases). The CDR3 is made up of 12 amino acids. V lost 3 bases, J lost 9 bases, and 12 bases lay in between. Germline V gene sequence: CDR1 SGHDN, CDR2 FVKESK. This CDR3 is CASSHDWDSQYF. CDR3 DNA: TGTGCCAGCAGCCACGATTGGGACTCGCAGTACTTC.

To note about this clonotype: It may be a read error: a sequence one base away is much more abundant. V and J are TRBV27 and TRBJ2-3, with D hard to call. V dropped 4 bases and J dropped 0 bases, with 8 bases sitting between them. Germline assignment: CDR1 MNHEY and CDR2 SMNVEV (reference sequence). The CDR3 length is 14 residues. CDR3 in DNA: TGTGCCAGCAGTTCCTCCCGCAGCACAGATACGCAGTATTTT. It translates to CASSSSRSTDTQYF.

This clonotype has a count of ten or more. The V call is TRBV12-3 or TRBV12-4, the J call TRBJ2-2; D call uncertain. Trimming removed 7 bases from V and 4 bases from J, with 13 bases in between. The CDR3 contains 14 residues. This chain's CDR3 is CASNETPGTGELFF. As DNA, the CDR3 is TGTGCCAGCAACGAGACTCCCGGCACCGGGGAGCTGTTTTTT.

Regarding this clonotype: This may stem from a read error, because a much larger clone lies one nucleotide away. V and J are TRBV6-1 and TRBJ2-5; D is perhaps TRBD1 or TRBD2 (5 bases each). The V and J ends lost 1 base and 4 bases respectively, with 22 bases between them. Germline V gene data show CDR1 as MNHNS and CDR2 as SASEGT. The CDR3 totals 18 residues. This CDR3 is CASSEGWDPWGPRETQYF. CDR3 nucleotides: TGTGCCAGCAGTGAAGGTTGGGACCCCTGGGGCCCCCGAGAGACCCAGTACTTC.

CDR3 sequence (DNA): TGTGCCAGCAGTGGCGTGGGGGATAGGGAGAAGGCGCCAGATACGCAGTATTTT. This codes for CASSGVGDREKAPDTQYF. V is TRBV12-3 or TRBV12-4 and J is TRBJ2-3; perhaps D is TRBD1 or TRBD2 (5 bases each). Trimming shortened V by 5 bases and J by 4 bases, and 25 bases separated the two germline ends. CDR3 length equals 18 residues.

This clonotype was seen many times. The chain joins TRBV9 to TRBJ2-7; TRBD2 matches 11 bases. The CDR3 is 14 residues long. V was clipped by 3 bases and J by 6 bases; unmatched bases: 5. Germline assignment: CDR1 SGDLS and CDR2 YYNGEE. This CDR3 reads CASSELAGVGEQYF. As DNA, the CDR3 is TGTGCCAGCAGCGAACTAGCGGGAGTAGGCGAGCAGTACTTC.

As regards this clonotype: This clone may be a read error of a much larger clone one base away. This rearrangement joins TRBV3-1 to TRBJ2-5; a possible D gene is TRBD1 (6 bases). This CDR3 contains 15 residues. The germline CDR1 and CDR2 sequences are LGHDT and YNNKEL (reference sequence). Written as DNA, the CDR3 is TGTGCCGGCAGCCAAGGGGGTCGGTCGGCGGAGACCCAGTACTTC. Residues: CAGSQGGRSAETQYF.

This clonotype is medium-sized (0.01 to 0.1%). The gene calls are TRBV4-3 and TRBJ2-7; TRBD2 agrees at 12 bases. Trimming removed 3 bases from V and 6 bases from J; junction bases left unmatched: 9. CDR1 LGHNA and CDR2 YSLEER come from the germline V gene. CDR3 length: 16 amino acids. The CDR3 DNA sequence: TGCGCCAGCAGCCATCGTACTAGCGGGAGGTTGGGCGAGCAGTACTTC. Its protein is CASSHRTSGRLGEQYF.

This clonotype appeared many times. V gene TRBV27 combines with J gene TRBJ2-3; no reliable D call. Germline V gene lookup returns CDR1 MNHEY and CDR2 SMNVEV (reference sequence). The CDR3 sequence is 15 residues long. V dropped 2 bases and J dropped 2 bases, with 11 bases sitting between them. CDR3 residues: CASSLVHRYTDTQYF. CDR3 sequence (DNA): TGTGCCAGCAGTTTAGTGCACAGATACACAGATACGCAGTATTTT.

This clonotype was recorded many times. CDR3 loop: CASSSYDSEAFF. The CDR3 nucleotides are TGTGCCAGCAGCTCCTACGATTCTGAAGCTTTCTTT. The chain employs TRBV7-9 and TRBJ1-1, with unresolved D. Looked up from germline, CDR1 is SEHNR and CDR2 is FQNEAQ (reference sequence). Trimming took 4 bases from V and 6 from J, leaving 9 bases between them. The CDR3 spans 12 residues.

This clonotype occurred many times. The chain recombines TRBV12-3 or TRBV12-4 with TRBJ2-7; D unclear. The CDR3 sequence is 12 residues long. Trimming removed 6 bases from V and 7 bases from J, with 13 bases in between. The DNA for the CDR3 is TGTGCCAGCAGCCCTGAGATGCGAGAGCAGTACTTC. This translates into CASSPEMREQYF.

This clonotype came up a few times. The chain couples TRBV7-8 to TRBJ2-1; 10 nucleotides agree with TRBD2. Germline V lookup: CDR1 SGHVS, CDR2 FQNEAQ. The J segment lost 2 bases and the V segment lost 6 bases, leaving 4 bases of the junction unmatched. CDR3 length equals 15 residues. The CDR3 region is CASRSSGGAYNEQFF. The CDR3 nucleotides read TGTGCCAGCAGATCTAGCGGGGGAGCCTACAATGAGCAGTTCTTC.

This clonotype was recorded many times. The CDR3 region is CASSYYTGGSDTQYF. The CDR3 DNA is TGTGCCAGCAGTTATTATACAGGGGGATCAGATACGCAGTATTTT. The chain couples TRBV6-5 to TRBJ2-3; 8 nucleotides agree with TRBD1. Trimming removed 3 bases from V and 4 bases from J; junction bases left unmatched: 6. The CDR3 sequence is 15 residues long. Germline lookup yields CDR1 MNHEY and CDR2 SVGAGI.

The table lists this clonotype with a few counts. This chain uses TRBV14 with TRBJ2-3; 8 bases align to TRBD2. The CDR3 loop spans 15 amino acids. The V and J ends lost 3 bases and 5 bases, in that order; junction bases with no gene match: 7. CDR1 is SGHDN and CDR2 is FVKESK in the germline V gene. The CDR3 nucleotides read TGTGCCAGCAGCCAGTCCAGCGGGGGAGGAGATACGCAGTATTTT. Amino acid sequence: CASSQSSGGGDTQYF.

V usage is TRBV20-1 and J usage is TRBJ2-7, with a weak D call TRBD1 (5 bases). Per germline, CDR1 DFQATT and CDR2 SNEGSKA (reference sequence). V lost 5 bases and J lost 6, with 26 bases in between. CDR3 length: 16 amino acids. CDR3 sequence (DNA): TGCAGTGCTCTAAGCCGTGGCAGGGCTATGGTCTCCGAGCAGTACTTC. It specifies CSALSRGRAMVSEQYF.

In regard to this clonotype: One base away lies a much larger clone, so this may be a sequencing read error. This CDR3 is CAWSTPGTGVYGHTF. DNA for the CDR3: TGTGCCTGGAGTACACCCGGGACAGGGGTCTATGGCCACACCTTC. The chain uses TRBV30 and TRBJ1-2; 10 bases align to TRBD1. The V gene's germline CDR1 is GTSNPN and CDR2 SVGIG (reference sequence). The CDR3 runs to 15 residues.